The next 30 T cell receptor beta chains were all read from a single sample in a study of blood T cell repertoires in COVID-19. Profiling relied on immunoSEQ multiplex PCR, and the TCRdb table lists in-frame clones only, not all of them. The table lists around 200,000 clones, 85% to 90% of them singletons. The source material was peripheral blood. Receptors originate from a woman aged 18-29 years who had recovered from COVID-19.

This chain uses TRBV7-2 with TRBJ2-3, with a possible D match to TRBD2 (6 bases). Germline CDR1 reads SGHTA; CDR2 reads FQGNSA. This CDR3 region has 15 residues. V lost 5 bases, J lost 0 bases, and 12 bases lay in between. CDR3 coding DNA: TGTGCCAGCAGCCAACAAGCGGGCAGCACAGATACGCAGTATTTT. This codes for CASSQQAGSTDTQYF.

The chain couples TRBV5-6 to TRBJ1-3; D gene ambiguous. Per germline, CDR1 SGHDT and CDR2 YYEEEE. This CDR3 has 14 amino acids. Trimming took off 4 bases at V and 0 bases at J, with 8 bases between the two ends. CDR3 DNA: TGTGCCAGCAGCCAAGAAGCCTCTGGAAACACCATATATTTT. The encoded protein is CASSQEASGNTIYF. The variable domain in full, with the rest retrieved from reference TRBV5-6 and TRBJ1-3, is DAGVTQSPTHLIKTRGQQVTLRCSPKSGHDTVSWYQQALGQGPQFIFQYYEEEERQRGNFPDRFSGHQFPNYSSELNVNALLLGDSALYLCASSQEASGNTIYFGEGSWLTVV.

The chain has TRBV4-3 and TRBJ2-1, with 7 bases lining up with TRBD2. Trimming cost V 0 bases and J 3 bases; bases outside gene matches: 2. Germline V gene sequence: CDR1 LGHNA, CDR2 YSLEER. This CDR3 comprises 15 residues. This CDR3 reads CASSQESSGYNEQFF. CDR3 nucleotide sequence: TGCGCCAGCAGCCAAGAATCTAGCGGCTACAATGAGCAGTTCTTC.

This chain joins TRBV7-2 and TRBJ2-2; TRBD1 might be the D (5 bases). The V end lost 6 bases, the J end lost 4 bases, and 18 bases lay between the germline ends. The germline V gene encodes CDR1 SGHTA and CDR2 FQGNSA. The CDR3 length is 16 residues. DNA of the CDR3: TGTGCCAGCAGTCTGAACTCCAGGGTATCCACCGGGGAGCTGTTTTTT. This encodes CASSLNSRVSTGELFF.

This clone was recorded a few times. The chain joins TRBV5-4 to TRBJ2-1; 9 bases agree with TRBD2. In germline, CDR1 is SGHNT, CDR2 YYREEE (reference sequence). The CDR3 covers 15 residues. Trimming removed 2 bases from V and 3 bases from J; junction bases left unmatched: 3. The CDR3 protein is CASSLAGGVYNEQFF. The CDR3 DNA is TGTGCCAGCAGCTTAGCGGGGGGAGTCTACAATGAGCAGTTCTTC.

The V gene is TRBV10-3, the J gene TRBJ1-1; possible D gene TRBD1, 5 bases. The CDR3 runs 14 residues. V lost 10 bases, J lost 7 bases, and 22 bases lay in between. Per the germline V gene, CDR1 is ENHRY and CDR2 is SYGVKD. The CDR3 nucleotides read TGTGCCACCGAAACAGGCCGGGGGTCAGTTGAAGCTTTCTTT. Translating it yields CATETGRGSVEAFF.

V usage is TRBV7-7 and J usage is TRBJ2-3, with unresolved D. In germline, CDR1 is SSHAT, CDR2 FNYEAQ (reference sequence). The germline V and J ends were trimmed by 2 bases and 0 bases, with 9 bases remaining between them. The CDR3 spans 15 residues. The CDR3 sequence: CASSLSLRSTDTQYF. In DNA, the CDR3 is TGTGCCAGCAGCTTAAGTCTACGGAGCACAGATACGCAGTATTTT.

This chain uses TRBV19 with TRBJ1-2, with unresolved D. The V gene's germline CDR1 is LNHDA and CDR2 SQIVND (reference sequence). The CDR3 is 15 amino acids. V lost 1 base, J lost 2 bases, and 11 bases lay in between. CDR3 residues: CASSIGGTKNYGYTF. In DNA form, the CDR3 reads TGTGCCAGTAGTATAGGAGGCACGAAAAACTATGGCTACACCTTC.

The CDR3 here is CASSLARLETQYF. The CDR3 bases are TGTGCCAGCAGTTTAGCGCGTCTGGAGACCCAGTACTTC. The chain is built from TRBV12-3 or TRBV12-4 and TRBJ2-5; D call uncertain. The ends were cut back, 0 bases at V and 5 bases at J, with 7 bases in the middle. This CDR3 region has 13 residues.

This clone was seen a handful of times. The V and J genes are TRBV9 and TRBJ2-5; 11 positions agree with TRBD2. The CDR3 contains 16 residues. Germline values: CDR1 SGDLS, CDR2 YYNGEE. The V gene end was trimmed by 0 bases and the J gene end by 5 bases; junction bases not matched to a gene: 6. The CDR3 protein is CASSVAKASGGETQYF. The CDR3 region has the DNA TGTGCCAGCAGCGTAGCTAAGGCTAGCGGGGGGGAGACCCAGTACTTC.

The chain links TRBV6-2 or TRBV6-3 to TRBJ1-2; 7 bases agree with TRBD1. The V segment lost 5 bases and the J segment 0 bases; nucleotides outside the gene matches: 3. Germline CDR1 MNHEY, CDR2 SVGEGT. This CDR3 is built from 14 residues. CDR3 amino acids: CASSAGTANYGYTF. For the CDR3, the DNA is TGTGCCAGCAGTGCCGGGACAGCTAACTATGGCTACACCTTC.

The chain joins TRBV12-5 to TRBJ2-1; 13 nucleotides match TRBD2. CDR1 is LGHNT and CDR2 is FRNRAP in the germline V gene. The CDR3 is 17 residues long. The junction had 11 bases not matched to a gene; V was cut back by 4 bases and J by 8 bases. DNA for the CDR3: TGTGCTAGTGGTTACTCCGCCGGGACTAGCGGGATCGATGAGCAGTTCTTC. It encodes CASGYSAGTSGIDEQFF.

This clone was detected a few times. The chain combines TRBV5-1 with TRBJ2-3; the D gene is possibly TRBD1 (6 bases). This CDR3 region has 14 residues. With 2 bases removed from V and 4 bases from J, the gap between germline ends came to 11 bases. In germline, CDR1 is SGHRS, CDR2 YFSETQ. CDR3 coding DNA: TGCGCCAGCAGCTTTCGACAGGTCTCAGATACGCAGTATTTT. Encoded protein: CASSFRQVSDTQYF.

The chain links TRBV30 to TRBJ1-2; 7 nucleotides align to TRBD1. CDR3 length: 13 amino acids. The germline V gene has CDR1 GTSNPN and CDR2 SVGIG (reference sequence). The V gene end was trimmed by 3 bases and the J gene end by 2 bases; junction bases not matched to a gene: 3. The CDR3 loop is CAWRGDRNYGYTF. CDR3 coding DNA: TGTGCCTGGAGGGGGGACAGAAACTATGGCTACACCTTC. Filled out from reference TRBV30 and TRBJ1-2, the complete variable domain reads SQTIHQWPATLVQPVGSPLSLECTVEGTSNPNLYWYRQAAGRGLQLLFYSVGIGQISSEVPQNLSASRPQDRQFILSSKKLLLSDSGFYLCAWRGDRNYGYTFGSGTRLTVV.

The gene calls are TRBV7-6 and TRBJ1-1; 8 positions agree with TRBD1. Trimming at V came to 5 bases and at J to 1 base, leaving 9 bases not matched to a gene. CDR3 length: 16 residues. Germline CDR1 SGHVS, CDR2 FNYEAQ. The CDR3 region has the DNA TGTGCCAGCAGCGTAAACAGGGGGGGCAAGAACACTGAAGCTTTCTTT. This codes for CASSVNRGGKNTEAFF.

The gene calls are TRBV11-2 and TRBJ2-2; 8 bases align to TRBD2. The CDR3 consists of 17 residues. The V gene's germline CDR1 is SGHAT and CDR2 FQNNGV. V gave up 2 bases and J gave up 4 bases; unmatched junction bases: 9. For the CDR3, the DNA is TGTGCCAGCAGCTTAAATACGGGGGGGCCAGCCACCGGGGAGCTGTTTTTT. Protein sequence: CASSLNTGGPATGELFF. Filled out from reference TRBV11-2 and TRBJ2-2, the complete variable domain reads EAGVAQSPRYKIIEKRQSVAFWCNPISGHATLYWYQQILGQGPKLLIQFQNNGVVDDSQLPKDRFSAERLKGVDSTLKIQPAKLEDSAVYLCASSLNTGGPATGELFFGEGSRLTVL.

The chain combines TRBV2 with TRBJ1-6; D might be TRBD1 (6 bases). This CDR3 spans 15 amino acids. CDR1 is SNHLY and CDR2 is FYNNEI in the germline V gene. V was shortened by 7 bases and J by 6 bases, with 16 bases between the two germline ends. As DNA, the CDR3 is TGTGCCAGCACCCGACAGGCGATCTCTAATTCACCCCTCCACTTT. Translated: CASTRQAISNSPLHF.

This clone showed up just once. The chain links TRBV6-2 or TRBV6-3 to TRBJ1-5, with D possibly being TRBD1 (5 bases). The V end was cut by 2 bases, the J end by 2 bases, with 13 bases between. The V gene's germline CDR1 is MNHEY and CDR2 SVGEGT. This CDR3 has 16 residues. The chain's CDR3 is CASSYPTGRGNQPQHF. In DNA, the CDR3 is TGTGCCAGCAGTTACCCCACAGGTCGGGGCAATCAGCCCCAGCATTTT.

With respect to this clone: At one end the junction does not follow the germline gene, possibly because of a read error. This rearrangement joins TRBV25-1 to TRBJ2-1, with a tentative D call TRBD1 (6 bases). This CDR3 is 11 amino acids long. Germline CDR1 reads MGHDK; CDR2 reads SYGVNS. CDR3 DNA: TGTGCCTCAGGGGAAGGGCAGGCCCGCATCTTC. It translates to CASGEGQARIF.

The chain uses TRBV3-1 (or the pseudogene TRBV3-2) and TRBJ1-1, with 8 bases lining up with TRBD1. Germline trimming cut 3 bases from V and 1 base from J; bases unmatched to any gene: 1. This CDR3 is 14 amino acids long. Germline CDR1 LGHDT, CDR2 YNNKEL (reference sequence). The CDR3 here is CASSQTGANTEAFF. In DNA form, the CDR3 reads TGTGCCAGCAGCCAGACAGGGGCGAACACTGAAGCTTTCTTT.

This clone has just a few counts. The rearrangement joins TRBV11-2 to TRBJ1-1; TRBD1 aligns across 8 bases. CDR3 length: 13 amino acids. From germline, CDR1 is SGHAT and CDR2 FQNNGV. V shed 3 bases, J shed 9 bases, and the junction held 6 bases outside the gene matches. DNA for the CDR3: TGTGCCAGCAGCTTCCGACAGGGGACAAAAGCTTTCTTT. Its protein is CASSFRQGTKAFF.

This chain connects TRBV11-2 to TRBJ2-5; D might be TRBD1 (6 bases). V was shortened by 6 bases and J by 3 bases, with 8 bases between the two germline ends. The CDR3 is 12 amino acids. Germline V CDR1 and CDR2: SGHAT, FQNNGV. The chain's CDR3 is CASSWTEETQYF. In DNA, the CDR3 is TGTGCCAGCAGTTGGACAGAAGAGACCCAGTACTTC.

The CDR3 DNA reads as TGTGCCAGCAGTAAACCGGGACAGATTCTTAAGGACTACACCTTC. Amino acids: CASSKPGQILKDYTF. V is TRBV27 and J is TRBJ1-2; 7 nucleotides line up with TRBD1. The length of the CDR3 is 15 residues. CDR1 is MNHEY, CDR2 SMNVEV, per germline (reference sequence). With 5 bases clipped from V and 10 bases from J, the junction kept 16 bases outside the gene matches.

This chain uses TRBV19 with TRBJ2-6, with 8 bases identical to TRBD1. This CDR3 is built from 16 residues. With V trimmed by 6 bases and J by 4 bases, 8 bases remained unmatched. The V gene's germline CDR1 is LNHDA and CDR2 SQIVND (reference sequence). The CDR3 DNA reads TGTGCCAGTAGGAGGACAGGGAGGTCAGGGGCCAACGTCCTGACTTTC. Translated: CASRRTGRSGANVLTF. Based on the CDR3 plus reference TRBV19 and TRBJ2-6, the full variable domain is DGGITQSPKYLFRKEGQNVTLSCEQNLNHDAMYWYRQDPGQGLRLIYYSQIVNDFQKGDIAEGYSVSREKKESFPLTVTSAQKNPTAFYLCASRRTGRSGANVLTFGAGSRLTVL.

This chain uses TRBV20-1 with TRBJ2-5; D possibly corresponds to TRBD2 (7 bases). The V gene's germline CDR1 is DFQATT and CDR2 SNEGSKA (reference sequence). The CDR3 covers 18 residues. V was trimmed by 5 bases and J by 4 bases, leaving 29 bases between them. The CDR3 spells CSACGLGGGGRLAETQYF. CDR3 nucleotide sequence: TGCAGTGCTTGTGGGCTGGGGGGGGGCGGGAGATTAGCAGAGACCCAGTACTTC.

The J gene is TRBJ2-3, the V gene TRBV6-6; maybe TRBD2 (7 bases). This CDR3 has 14 amino acids. V lost 2 bases and J lost 4, with 10 bases in between. Per germline, CDR1 MNHNY and CDR2 SVGAGI (reference sequence). The CDR3 bases are TGTGCCAGCAGTTACGGGGGGGCTGCAGATACGCAGTATTTT. This encodes CASSYGGAADTQYF.

This sequence joins TRBV12-3 or TRBV12-4 and TRBJ1-1; D not certain. V lost 6 bases to trimming and J lost 8 bases, with 13 bases between them. The CDR3 is 12 residues long. CDR3 region: CASRGPRREAFF. The CDR3 bases are TGTGCCAGCAGAGGACCGCGGAGGGAAGCTTTCTTT.

This sequence joins TRBV5-1 and TRBJ1-5, with 11 bases identical to TRBD1. V was pared by 3 bases and J by 6 bases, with 2 bases of the junction left unmatched. Germline assignment: CDR1 SGHRS and CDR2 YFSETQ. This CDR3 is 14 amino acids long. The CDR3 spells CASSWTGGGQPQHF. CDR3 nucleotides: TGCGCCAGCAGCTGGACAGGGGGCGGTCAGCCCCAGCATTTT.

In its sample, this clone was seen a few times. The chain has TRBV3-1 (or the pseudogene TRBV3-2) and TRBJ2-5, with TRBD2 matching over 11 bases. V lost 4 bases and J lost 2; bases outside the gene matches: 3. CDR1 is LGHDT and CDR2 is YNNKEL in the germline V gene (reference sequence). There are 15 residues in the CDR3. This chain's CDR3 is CASSRGTSGQETQYF. In DNA form, the CDR3 reads TGTGCCAGCAGCCGGGGGACTAGCGGACAAGAGACCCAGTACTTC.

The chain carries TRBV5-4 and TRBJ1-3, with TRBD1 matching 10 bases. J lost 6 bases, V lost 4 bases, and 7 bases had no gene match. From germline, CDR1 is SGHNT and CDR2 YYREEE (reference sequence). The CDR3 loop spans 15 amino acids. The CDR3 nucleotides read TGTGCCAGCAGCAAACCCGGGACAGGGGCAAACACCATATATTTT. Amino acids: CASSKPGTGANTIYF.